The next 29 T cell receptor beta chains were all read from a single sample in a study of vaccination effects on CD4 cells after COVID-19. Antigen-specific CD4+ T cells were expanded (with viral peptide pools) by the ViraFEST assay ahead of sequencing. A 10-day culture period preceded the isolation of CD4+ T cells. Vaccine recipients had no previous SARS-CoV-2 infection; their nucleocapsid antibodies were negative. Only in-frame clones appear in the TCRdb table, and some are missing; sequencing was by immunoSEQ multiplex PCR. The sample yields about 48,000 clones, about four fifths seen once. Antigen specificity for these receptors is unknown. The source was CD4+ T cells from PBMCs cultured with HCoV-OC43 spike peptides, collected before COVID-19 vaccination. Subset given: HCoV-OC43 spike overlapping peptide pool stimulation. The source is a human donor who received a COVID-19 vaccine.

V usage is TRBV24-1 and J usage is TRBJ2-1, with 10 bases identical to TRBD2. V gave up 4 bases and J gave up 5 bases; unmatched junction bases: 7. The CDR3 is made up of 16 amino acids. Per germline, CDR1 KGHDR and CDR2 SFDVKD. The CDR3 spells CATSDRSGGADNEQFF. The CDR3 coding sequence is TGTGCCACCAGTGACAGAAGCGGGGGGGCCGACAATGAGCAGTTCTTC.

A few counts support this clone. The chain has TRBV6-6 and TRBJ1-2, with D unresolved. Trimming took off 0 bases at V and 2 bases at J, with 13 bases between the two ends. The germline gives CDR1 MNHNY, CDR2 SVGAGI (reference sequence). The CDR3 sequence is 16 residues long. CDR3: CASSYSIVEPNYGYTF. In DNA form, the CDR3 reads TGTGCCAGCAGTTACTCGATTGTTGAACCGAACTATGGCTACACCTTC.

The gene calls are TRBV9 and TRBJ2-3, with 9 nucleotides matching TRBD1. This CDR3 has 17 residues. V dropped 3 bases and J dropped 0; count of bases not matched to a gene: 8. In germline, CDR1 is SGDLS, CDR2 YYNGEE. The CDR3 nucleotides are TGTGCCAGCAGCGACGGGACAGGGTGGTCGAGCACAGATACGCAGTATTTT. This sequence encodes CASSDGTGWSSTDTQYF.

The chain employs TRBV5-4 and TRBJ1-2, with D possibly TRBD1 on 6 matching bases. CDR3 length equals 15 residues. Germline CDR1 reads SGHNT; CDR2 reads YYREEE (reference sequence). Between the trimmed V and J ends, which lost 4 bases and 2 bases, there was a span of 15 bases. CDR3 DNA sequence: TGTGCCAGCAGCCCGTTCTTCACAGGGAACTATGGCTACACCTTC. This sequence encodes CASSPFFTGNYGYTF.

The chain carries TRBV7-2 and TRBJ1-2; no definite D call. This CDR3 is built from 15 residues. Trimming stripped 1 base from V and 7 bases from J, with 16 bases between. Germline loops: CDR1 SGHTA, CDR2 FQGNSA. CDR3 residues: CASSLEGSLLSGYTF. CDR3 nucleotides: TGTGCCAGCAGCTTAGAGGGCAGCCTTTTATCTGGCTACACCTTC.

The V call is TRBV9, the J call TRBJ1-2, with TRBD1 matching 7 bases. The length of the CDR3 is 13 residues. CDR1 is SGDLS, CDR2 YYNGEE, per germline. The ends lost 1 base at V and 8 bases at J; junction bases unmatched: 5. The DNA for the CDR3 is TGTGCCAGCAGCGTAACAGGGGATGGGGGCTACACCTTC. It yields the protein CASSVTGDGGYTF.

The chain couples TRBV7-2 to TRBJ1-2; D ambiguous. This CDR3 region has 13 residues. Looked up from germline, CDR1 is SGHTA and CDR2 is FQGNSA. V was pared by 5 bases and J by 1 base, with 8 bases between. In DNA, the CDR3 is TGTGCCAGCAGCGCCTATGGTAACTATGGCTACACCTTC. As protein: CASSAYGNYGYTF. The whole variable domain, filled in from reference TRBV7-2 and TRBJ1-2, reads GAGVSQSPSNKVTEKGKDVELRCDPISGHTALYWYRQSLGQGLEFLIYFQGNSAPDKSGLPSDRFSAERTGGSVSTLTIQRTQQEDSAVYLCASSAYGNYGYTFGSGTRLTVV.

This clone showed up just once. The gene calls are TRBV6-1 and TRBJ1-5; D unresolved. CDR1 MNHNS and CDR2 SASEGT come from the germline V gene. Trimming pared 2 bases from V and 1 base from J, leaving 9 bases between. The CDR3 contains 15 residues. The chain's CDR3 is CASSERQYSNQPQHF. The CDR3 region has the DNA TGTGCCAGCAGTGAAAGGCAGTACAGCAATCAGCCCCAGCATTTT.

The genes are TRBV5-1 and TRBJ2-3; the D call may be TRBD1 or TRBD2 (6 bases each). The CDR3 spans 13 residues. V was trimmed by 4 bases and J by 6 bases, leaving 12 bases between them. Germline values: CDR1 SGHRS, CDR2 YFSETQ. This chain's CDR3 is CASSVGGSDTQYF. DNA for the CDR3: TGCGCCAGCAGCGTAGGGGGGTCTGATACGCAGTATTTT.

The V gene is TRBV6-1, the J gene TRBJ2-7; the D is unclear. Trimming shortened V by 1 base and J by 2 bases, and 9 bases separated the two germline ends. Per germline, CDR1 MNHNS and CDR2 SASEGT. This CDR3 has 14 residues. The chain's CDR3 is CASSEGSIPYEQYV. The CDR3 DNA sequence: TGTGCCAGCAGTGAAGGTTCGATCCCCTACGAGCAGTACGTC.

The J gene is TRBJ2-4, the V gene TRBV7-2; maybe TRBD2 (5 bases). CDR3 size: 18 residues. Germline V CDR1 and CDR2: SGHTA, FQGNSA. The V end lost 5 bases, the J end lost 0 bases, and 20 bases lay between the germline ends. CDR3 bases: TGTGCCAGCAGCCCCCGGGATTCACTTACCCTAGCCAAAAACATTCAGTACTTC. This sequence encodes CASSPRDSLTLAKNIQYF.

This clone was detected once. V gene TRBV6-5 combines with J gene TRBJ2-3, with D possibly being TRBD1 or TRBD2 (5 bases each). The CDR3 has 15 amino acids. Germline CDR1 and CDR2: MNHEY and SVGAGI. With 2 bases removed from V and 4 bases from J, the gap between germline ends came to 13 bases. Written as DNA, the CDR3 is TGTGCCAGCAGTTACGTGCAGGGACGTGCAGATACGCAGTATTTT. This encodes CASSYVQGRADTQYF.

The chain couples TRBV2 to TRBJ1-1; 11 bases agree with TRBD1. Germline V lookup: CDR1 SNHLY, CDR2 FYNNEI. The CDR3 is 15 amino acids. The V segment lost 5 bases and the J segment 5 bases; nucleotides outside the gene matches: 7. CDR3 in DNA: TGTGCCAGCAGTCGGGACAGGGGGGTAGGTACTGAAGCTTTCTTT. As protein: CASSRDRGVGTEAFF.

This CDR3 is CAISGNSGNQPQHF. The CDR3 nucleotides read TGTGCCATCAGTGGTAATTCGGGAAATCAGCCCCAGCATTTT. This sequence joins TRBV10-3 and TRBJ1-5; no firm D call. V dropped 4 bases and J dropped 4 bases, with 11 bases sitting between them. CDR3 length: 14 amino acids. CDR1 and CDR2 from the germline V gene are ENHRY and SYGVKD.

This sequence joins TRBV3-1 (or the pseudogene TRBV3-2) and TRBJ2-2; D is possibly TRBD1 (6 bases). Germline lookup yields CDR1 LGHDT and CDR2 YNNKEL (reference sequence). V shed 10 bases and J shed 4 bases, with 16 bases lying between them. This CDR3 is built from 14 residues. In nucleotides, the CDR3 is TGTGCCACCCAGGGGCCAGGGGTCACCGGGGAGCTGTTTTTT. Its protein is CATQGPGVTGELFF.

The V and J genes are TRBV7-8 and TRBJ1-3; a weak D match, TRBD1 (6 bases). Germline V CDR1 and CDR2: SGHVS, FQNEAQ. Trimming pared 5 bases from V and 4 bases from J, leaving 21 bases between. CDR3 length equals 17 residues. For the CDR3, the DNA is TGTGCCAGCAGCACTCCCTCAGGGGCTCTAACAGGAAACACCATATATTTT. It yields the protein CASSTPSGALTGNTIYF. Full variable domain (rest looked up from reference TRBV7-8 and TRBJ1-3): GAGVSQSPRYKVAKRGQDVALRCDPISGHVSLFWYQQALGQGPEFLTYFQNEAQLDKSGLPSDRFFAERPEGSVSTLKIQRTQQEDSAVYLCASSTPSGALTGNTIYFGEGSWLTVV.

The chain couples TRBV9 to TRBJ1-2; D not certain. The germline V gene encodes CDR1 SGDLS and CDR2 YYNGEE. Trimming left V 0 bases short and J 4 bases short, with 16 bases between. The CDR3 length is 16 residues. The DNA for the CDR3 is TGTGCCAGCAGCGTAGGTCCCTTCGCGGCCGGCTATGGCTACACCTTC. Translated: CASSVGPFAAGYGYTF.

This clone showed up just a few times. The chain uses TRBV7-2 and TRBJ1-1; possible D gene TRBD1, 5 bases. CDR1 and CDR2 from the germline V gene are SGHTA and FQGNSA. The CDR3 totals 13 residues. V dropped 5 bases and J dropped 1 base, with 8 bases sitting between them. CDR3 sequence (DNA): TGTGCCAGCAGCACAGACAGGAACACTGAAGCTTTCTTT. Amino acids: CASSTDRNTEAFF.

The chain uses TRBV6-5 and TRBJ1-1, with D possibly TRBD1 on 5 matching bases. Germline CDR1 MNHEY, CDR2 SVGAGI. The V and J ends lost 4 bases and 1 base respectively, with 16 bases between them. The CDR3 covers 16 residues. For the CDR3, the DNA is TGTGCCAGCAGTTTATTACCCGGCAGGGCGAACACTGAAGCTTTCTTT. This sequence encodes CASSLLPGRANTEAFF.

This chain connects TRBV9 to TRBJ2-3, with D unresolved. The V gene lost 4 bases and the J gene lost 5 bases, with 29 bases spanning the gap. Per the germline V gene, CDR1 is SGDLS and CDR2 is YYNGEE. The CDR3 is made up of 19 amino acids. CDR3 amino acids: CASSPYLSADTALGDTQYF. CDR3 coding DNA: TGTGCCAGCAGCCCCTATCTTTCAGCAGACACAGCTCTTGGAGATACGCAGTATTTT.

This clone was counted only a few times. The J gene is TRBJ1-2, the V gene TRBV19; D gene ambiguous. V was cut by 3 bases and J by 2 bases, with 7 bases left in between. Germline V gene data show CDR1 as LNHDA and CDR2 as SQIVND (reference sequence). The CDR3 has 13 amino acids. Here the CDR3 reads CASSMGGNYGYTF. CDR3 in DNA: TGTGCCAGTAGTATGGGCGGAAACTATGGCTACACCTTC.

The V call is TRBV6-1, the J call TRBJ2-7; D possibly uses TRBD1 or TRBD2 (5 bases each). From germline, CDR1 is MNHNS and CDR2 SASEGT. Trimming stripped 1 base from V and 3 bases from J, with 13 bases between. CDR3 length equals 15 residues. CDR3 in amino acids: CASSEGLGVFYEQYV. The CDR3 DNA reads TGTGCCAGCAGTGAAGGGTTGGGGGTTTTCTACGAGCAGTACGTC.

The gene calls are TRBV7-3 and TRBJ1-4, with a possible D match to TRBD1 (5 bases). The germline V gene encodes CDR1 SGHTA and CDR2 FQGTGA. Trimming cost V 3 bases and J 0 bases, with 11 bases left between them. This CDR3 region has 16 residues. CDR3 nucleotide sequence: TGTGCCAGCAGCTTTGAGAGGGGTCCAACTAATGAAAAACTGTTTTTT. It is translated as CASSFERGPTNEKLFF. Supplemented by reference TRBV7-3 and TRBJ1-4, the full variable domain reads GAGVSQTPSNKVTEKGKYVELRCDPISGHTALYWYRQSLGQGPEFLIYFQGTGAADDSGLPNDRFFAVRPEGSVSTLKIQRTERGDSAVYLCASSFERGPTNEKLFFGSGTQLSVL.

This clone was counted between two and nine times. The rearrangement joins TRBV7-8 to TRBJ1-2; 8 bases fit TRBD1. Per the germline V gene, CDR1 is SGHVS and CDR2 is FQNEAQ. The V segment lost 5 bases and the J segment 4 bases; nucleotides outside the gene matches: 3. The CDR3 runs to 13 residues. The CDR3 is CASSAGGPYGYTF. The CDR3 DNA is TGTGCCAGCAGCGCAGGGGGCCCCTATGGCTACACCTTC.

The V and J genes are TRBV7-2 and TRBJ1-1, with 8 bases lining up with TRBD1. V lost 5 bases and J lost 3; bases outside the gene matches: 5. Germline V gives CDR1 SGHTA, CDR2 FQGNSA. CDR3 size: 14 residues. The CDR3 DNA reads TGTGCCAGCAGCCCCCAGGGGGCCGACACTGAAGCTTTCTTT. Its translation is CASSPQGADTEAFF. Variable domain in full (rest from reference TRBV7-2 and TRBJ1-1): GAGVSQSPSNKVTEKGKDVELRCDPISGHTALYWYRQSLGQGLEFLIYFQGNSAPDKSGLPSDRFSAERTGGSVSTLTIQRTQQEDSAVYLCASSPQGADTEAFFGQGTRLTVV.

This clone was observed a handful of times. The chain links TRBV6-6 to TRBJ1-5; 9 nucleotides match TRBD1. Germline V CDR1 and CDR2: MNHNY, SVGAGI (reference sequence). Germline trimming cut 6 bases from V and 7 bases from J; bases unmatched to any gene: 7. This CDR3 comprises 14 residues. Here the CDR3 reads CASRTGGVGQPQHF. Here the CDR3 DNA reads TGTGCCAGCAGAACAGGGGGCGTTGGACAGCCCCAGCATTTT.

The rearrangement links TRBV6-2 or TRBV6-3 to TRBJ2-3; TRBD2 aligns across 12 bases. Unmatched junction bases numbered 1, after V lost 0 bases and J lost 0 bases. Germline V lookup: CDR1 MNHEY, CDR2 SVGEGT. This CDR3 comprises 17 residues. Written as DNA, the CDR3 is TGTGCCAGCAGTTACTCCGGACTAGCGGGGAGCACAGATACGCAGTATTTT. Protein sequence: CASSYSGLAGSTDTQYF.

The chain combines TRBV7-2 with TRBJ2-4; perhaps D is TRBD1 or TRBD2 (5 bases each). V was shortened by 3 bases and J by 8 bases, with 11 bases between the two germline ends. This CDR3 is built from 13 residues. Germline-derived CDR1 and CDR2 are SGHTA and FQGNSA. The CDR3 DNA reads as TGTGCCAGCAGCTTGGGACCTGGGGACATTCAGTACTTC. It yields the protein CASSLGPGDIQYF.

The genes are TRBV9 and TRBJ1-2; D is perhaps TRBD1 (5 bases). Germline V gives CDR1 SGDLS, CDR2 YYNGEE. The length of the CDR3 is 15 residues. The germline V and J ends were trimmed by 1 base and 3 bases, with 13 bases remaining between them. CDR3 loop: CASSVTGQLYYGYTF. The DNA of the CDR3 is TGTGCCAGCAGCGTAACGGGGCAGTTGTACTATGGCTACACCTTC.